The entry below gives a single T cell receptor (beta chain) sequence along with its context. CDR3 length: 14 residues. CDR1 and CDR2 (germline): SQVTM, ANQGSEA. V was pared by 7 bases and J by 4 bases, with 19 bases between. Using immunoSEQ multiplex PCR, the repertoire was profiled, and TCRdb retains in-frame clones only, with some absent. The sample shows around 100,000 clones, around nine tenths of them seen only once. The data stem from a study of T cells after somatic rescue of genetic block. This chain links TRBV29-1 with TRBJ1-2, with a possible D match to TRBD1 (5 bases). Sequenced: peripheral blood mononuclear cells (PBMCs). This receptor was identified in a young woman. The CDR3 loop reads CSAGGPTVLYGYTF. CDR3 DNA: TGCAGCGCTGGGGGACCGACAGTCCTCTATGGCTACACCTTC. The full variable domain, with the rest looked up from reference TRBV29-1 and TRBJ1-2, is SAVISQKPSRDICQRGTSLTIQCQVDSQVTMMFWYRQQPGQSLTLIATANQGSEATYESGFVIDKFPISRPNLTFSTLTVSNMSPEDSSIYLCSAGGPTVLYGYTFGSGTRLTVV.